The clone carrying this T cell receptor beta chain was detected ten times or more. In germline, CDR1 is MNHEY, CDR2 SVGAGI. The ends lost 2 bases at V and 6 bases at J; junction bases unmatched: 9. The CDR3 length is 15 residues. This sample is part of a study of early T cells in non-severe SARS-CoV-2 infection. MiXCR was run by TCRdb on the 5' RACE reads, yielding one entry per CDR3 protein. Of tens of thousands of distinct CDR3 sequences listed, 4.5% to 7.5% are singletons. The receptor was derived from an adult who was a healthcare worker with PCR-confirmed SARS-CoV-2 infection or an uninfected control (not recorded which). The genes are TRBV6-5 and TRBJ2-7, with TRBD2 matching over 8 bases. Source material: whole blood. The CDR3 protein is CASSYGTIGRAEQYF. For the CDR3, the DNA is TGTGCCAGCAGTTACGGTACCATCGGGAGGGCCGAGCAGTACTTC.